This T cell receptor beta chain was documented in a study of blood T cell repertoires in COVID-19 (dated by TCRdb to 2020 to 2021). As for the study more broadly: The collaborator samples originated in the United States, Italy and Spain and spanned the acute and convalescent phases of COVID-19. Nearly every sample came with metadata listing a de-identified subject ID, COVID-19 status, age in years and sex. Subjects who had been exposed to COVID-19, were actively infected with it, or had recovered from it provided the deeply sampled blood TCRbeta repertoires that made up the dataset. Samples were obtained from the ongoing ImmuneRACE study (first 160 participants) and from 1,000 to 1,500 subjects provided by 6 global collaborators. The material from the prospective study consisted of cDNA or gDNA derived from T cells, B-cell-depleted T cells, or PBMCs. Where available, HLA class I and class II types were taken from metadata supplied by the sample provider and were not determined by assay-based typing. The repertoires were released in a freely available public database intended as a resource for research on the immune response to SARS-CoV-2. General conclusions and limits of the study: The quantity of clinical and demographic metadata differed by source and by participant and was supplied without curation.

TCRbeta CDR3 regions were amplified from genomic DNA by means of the immunoSEQ Assay, a bias-controlled multiplex PCR. The original methods were these. The number of nucleated cells in each sample was estimated from the amplification of reference gene primers within the assay. Sequence reads were collapsed and filtered to measure the absolute abundance of every unique TCRbeta CDR3 rearrangement. Productive Simpson clonality was computed per sample as the square root of Simpson's diversity index over productive rearrangements. TCRdb mirrors the immuneACCESS table, restricted to in-frame sequences. Some clones are absent from its copies; in checked studies, under half trace to an unresolved V gene, and the reason for the others is unknown. That table is the source of V, J and clone size, and D and trimming were worked out from the DNA. The sample includes around 120,000 clones, with roughly 85% observed a single time. Approximately 11% of the sample belongs to the ten largest clones.

Details on this clone: Its binding antigen is unknown. No clone much larger than this one lies a single base away; base qualities are absent.

The junction shows trimming of 3 bases on V and 4 bases on J, plus 21 bases between the germline ends. CDR1 KGHSH and CDR2 LQKENI were looked up in the germline V gene. The CDR3 runs 17 residues from the cysteine to the phenylalanine. Here the CDR3 DNA is all that survives: 51 bases in frame from base 1. The collaborating institutions used their own protocols to collect whole blood in K2EDTA tubes. Collaborator samples were shipped for TCRbeta analysis as frozen whole blood, isolated PBMCs, or DNA extracted from either sample type. The sequencing input was peripheral blood. This sequence was found in a man at least 80 years old with acute or convalescent COVID-19. The rearranged chain carries TRBV18 and TRBJ1-1, with the D gene not clear enough to name. The nucleotides read TGTGCCAGCTCACCGGGTATCTATCTACTACGGAGCACTGAAGCTTTCTTT. This sequence encodes CASSPGIYLLRSTEAFF.